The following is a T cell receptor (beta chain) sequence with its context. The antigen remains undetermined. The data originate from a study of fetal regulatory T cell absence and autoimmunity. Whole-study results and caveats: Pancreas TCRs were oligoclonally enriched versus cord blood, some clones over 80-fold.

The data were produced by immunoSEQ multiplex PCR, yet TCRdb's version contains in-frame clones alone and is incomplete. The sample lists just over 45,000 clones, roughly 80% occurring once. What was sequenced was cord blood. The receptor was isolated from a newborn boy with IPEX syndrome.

As DNA, the CDR3 is TGCGCCAGCAGCAGACTTTTAAACTATGGCTACACCTTC. This codes for CASSRLLNYGYTF. The rearrangement uses TRBV5-1 and TRBJ1-2, with no clear D. The CDR3 runs 13 residues. V lost 4 bases, J lost 2 bases, and 9 bases lay in between. Germline V lookup: CDR1 SGHRS, CDR2 YFSETQ.